This T cell receptor beta chain was obtained from a study of regulatory T cells in long-lasting Graves disease. The table lists this clonotype with many counts. No antigen is known for it. Study results and caveats: Persistent Graves' cases showed lower TCR diversity than newly diagnosed cases.

Trimming took off 7 bases at V and 5 bases at J, with 29 bases between the two ends. CDR1 and CDR2 from the germline V gene are MDHEN and SYDVKM. This CDR3 has 18 residues. Both iRepertoire HTBI primers and Arm-PCR of CDR3 regions were used to build the TCR beta libraries. TCRdb analysed the multiplex PCR reads with MiXCR anew, one entry per CDR3 protein. The table includes fewer than 400,000 distinct CDR3 sequences, 18% detected once. As for time point: newly diagnosed GD, antithyroid drugs for less than 3 months. The TCR library was made from RNA extracted from PBMCs. Sequencing used peripheral blood mononuclear cells (PBMCs), obtained at new diagnosis, from a patient treated with antithyroid drugs. V usage is TRBV28 and J usage is TRBJ1-2, with D unclear. This TCR derives from a female donor with Graves disease. The chain's CDR3 is CASNYQGLKISWEYGYTF. The CDR3, as DNA: TGTGCCAGCAATTATCAAGGGTTAAAAATAAGTTGGGAATATGGCTACACCTTC.